This passage covers 11 T cell receptor beta chains from one sample sequenced in a study of blood T cell repertoires in COVID-19. Measured with immunoSEQ multiplex PCR; TCRdb has only the in-frame clones, and not every one. Among under 350,000 clones listed, roughly 89% were seen once. Sequenced sample: peripheral blood. The source of these receptors is a man aged 45-60 years with acute or convalescent COVID-19.

This chain links TRBV5-1 with TRBJ2-5, with 7 nucleotides matching TRBD1. Germline CDR1 SGHRS, CDR2 YFSETQ. There are 14 residues in the CDR3. V shed 4 bases and J 3 bases; nucleotides not matched to a gene: 6. The CDR3 sequence is CASSTGQEKETQYF. CDR3 in DNA: TGCGCCAGCAGCACAGGACAGGAGAAAGAGACCCAGTACTTC.

The chain uses TRBV19 and TRBJ1-1; D remains ambiguous. The ends were cut back, 3 bases at V and 6 bases at J, with 11 bases in the middle. Germline lookup yields CDR1 LNHDA and CDR2 SQIVND (reference sequence). CDR3 size: 13 residues. In DNA form, the CDR3 reads TGTGCCAGTAGTATTGTATCGTCTGCTGAAGCTTTCTTT. This sequence encodes CASSIVSSAEAFF. Supplemented by reference TRBV19 and TRBJ1-1, the full variable domain reads DGGITQSPKYLFRKEGQNVTLSCEQNLNHDAMYWYRQDPGQGLRLIYYSQIVNDFQKGDIAEGYSVSREKKESFPLTVTSAQKNPTAFYLCASSIVSSAEAFFGQGTRLTVV.

This clone was seen only once. V gene TRBV10-3 combines with J gene TRBJ2-1; TRBD1 is a possible D gene (5 bases). The germline V gene encodes CDR1 ENHRY and CDR2 SYGVKD. Trimming stripped 2 bases from V and 0 bases from J, with 14 bases between. The CDR3 extends over 17 amino acids. The CDR3 region is CAISERGRAASYNEQFF. In nucleotides, the CDR3 is TGTGCCATCAGTGAGAGGGGTCGGGCGGCCTCCTACAATGAGCAGTTCTTC.

The rearrangement uses TRBV5-1 and TRBJ2-3; 7 bases are a match to TRBD1. V shed 8 bases and J 2 bases; nucleotides not matched to a gene: 11. CDR1 and CDR2 (germline): SGHRS, YFSETQ. The length of the CDR3 is 15 residues. For the CDR3, the DNA is TGCGCCAGTACCGAACAGGGGTCCCTCACAGATACGCAGTATTTT. Encoded protein: CASTEQGSLTDTQYF.

To note about this clone: Other nucleotide sequences from this sample produce the same CDR3. The chain joins TRBV5-1 to TRBJ2-3; D is undetermined. Deletions cut 0 bases from V and 5 bases from J, with 4 bases between. The CDR3 is 12 residues long. CDR1 is SGHRS, CDR2 YFSETQ, per germline. The CDR3 nucleotides read TGCGCCAGCAGCTTGGGAGGAGATACGCAGTATTTT. It specifies CASSLGGDTQYF.

This rearrangement joins TRBV2 to TRBJ1-5; unclear D gene. This CDR3 is built from 15 residues. Trimming left V 3 bases short and J 6 bases short, with 15 bases between. CDR1 and CDR2 from the germline V gene are SNHLY and FYNNEI. The CDR3 region has the DNA TGTGCCAGCAGTGAGTCCGAAACCAGCGGTCAGCCCCAGCATTTT. This codes for CASSESETSGQPQHF.

The V call is TRBV3-1 (or the pseudogene TRBV3-2), the J call TRBJ1-3; weak D call: TRBD1 (6 bases). Trimming shortened V by 1 base and J by 0 bases, and 13 bases separated the two germline ends. CDR1 LGHDT and CDR2 YNNKEL come from the germline V gene (reference sequence). This CDR3 has 17 residues. CDR3: CASSQARNRVSGNTIYF. CDR3 in DNA: TGTGCCAGCAGCCAAGCGAGAAACAGGGTCTCTGGAAACACCATATATTTT.

The CDR3 loop is CASSPGGNYGYTF. CDR3 coding DNA: TGTGCCAGCAGCCCTGGGGGGAACTATGGCTACACCTTC. The chain couples TRBV11-2 to TRBJ1-2; D is possibly TRBD1 (5 bases). The CDR3 consists of 13 residues. Per germline, CDR1 SGHAT and CDR2 FQNNGV. Between the trimmed V and J ends, which lost 5 bases and 2 bases, there was a span of 9 bases.

The rearrangement joins TRBV5-4 to TRBJ2-5; no firm D call. The CDR3 runs 12 residues. V lost 0 bases and J 9 bases, leaving 9 bases between the germline ends. The V gene's germline CDR1 is SGHNT and CDR2 YYREEE (reference sequence). The CDR3 DNA reads as TGTGCCAGCAGCTTGGCCCGGAGCGCCCAGTACTTC. Translation: CASSLARSAQYF. The entire variable domain, with the rest obtained from reference TRBV5-4 and TRBJ2-5, is as follows: ETGVTQSPTHLIKTRGQQVTLRCSSQSGHNTVSWYQQALGQGPQFIFQYYREEENGRGNFPPRFSGLQFPNYSSELNVNALELDDSALYLCASSLARSAQYFGPGTRLLVL.

V is TRBV18 and J is TRBJ2-7, with D uncertain. This CDR3 contains 14 residues. Trimming left V 2 bases short and J 2 bases short, with 10 bases between. In germline, CDR1 is KGHSH, CDR2 LQKENI. The CDR3 DNA reads TGTGCCAGCTCACCAGTCCGGTCCACCTACGAGCAGTACTTC. Its protein product is CASSPVRSTYEQYF.

CDR3 region: CASTPGGGSPLHF. CDR3 DNA: TGTGCCAGTACCCCGGGGGGGGGTTCACCCCTCCACTTT. The gene calls are TRBV19 and TRBJ1-6, with D possibly matching TRBD1 (5 bases). V was shortened by 7 bases and J by 9 bases, with 13 bases between the two germline ends. Germline V lookup: CDR1 LNHDA, CDR2 SQIVND (reference sequence). The CDR3 sequence is 13 residues long.